This TCR beta chain was captured in a study of T cell responses to AZD1222 COVID-19 vaccine. Study-wide findings and caveats: Only 5 or 6 people who got AZD1222 tested seropositive at baseline. Among the donors, most were white British and more were female, and clonal diversity was possibly underestimated. Per reports, nearly half of all spike-specific TCRs target regions that are unmutated in variants.

The method was immunoSEQ multiplex PCR; TCRdb's version includes in-frame clones alone and lacks a portion of them. The sample includes some 150,000 clones, more than 70% of them seen just once. Trimming stripped 9 bases from V and 1 base from J, with 18 bases between. The germline gives CDR1 LNHDA, CDR2 SQIVND (reference sequence). This CDR3 is 15 amino acids long. A note on this clone: The antigen is unknown.

Samples with a second dose at about 4 or about 12 weeks were pooled together. This clonotype was sampled from an adult who received the AZD1222 COVID-19 vaccine. This chain links TRBV19 with TRBJ1-1; D not certain. Specimen: peripheral blood, collected 28 days after the second AZD1222 dose. DNA of the CDR3: TGTGCCAGCCTGGTGGGGAGTCGGGGGAACACTGAAGCTTTCTTT. It specifies CASLVGSRGNTEAFF.